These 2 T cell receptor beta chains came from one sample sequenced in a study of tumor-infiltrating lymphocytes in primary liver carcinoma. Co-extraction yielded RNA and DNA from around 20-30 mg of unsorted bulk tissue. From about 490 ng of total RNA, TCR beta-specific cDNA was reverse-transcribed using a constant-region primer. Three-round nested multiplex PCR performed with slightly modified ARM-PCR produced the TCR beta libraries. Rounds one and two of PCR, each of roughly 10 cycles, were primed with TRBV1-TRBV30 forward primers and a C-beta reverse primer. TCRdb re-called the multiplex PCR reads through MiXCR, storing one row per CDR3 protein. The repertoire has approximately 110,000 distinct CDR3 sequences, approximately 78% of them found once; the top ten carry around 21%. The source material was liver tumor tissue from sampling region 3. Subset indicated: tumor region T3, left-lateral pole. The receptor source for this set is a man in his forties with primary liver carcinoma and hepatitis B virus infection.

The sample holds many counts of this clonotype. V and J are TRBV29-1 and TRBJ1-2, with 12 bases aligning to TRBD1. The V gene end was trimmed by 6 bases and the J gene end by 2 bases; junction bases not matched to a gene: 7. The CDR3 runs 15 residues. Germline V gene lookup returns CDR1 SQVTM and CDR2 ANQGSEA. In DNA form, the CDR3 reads TGCAGCGTGTCGGGACAGGGGGCCGGCAACTATGGCTACACCTTC. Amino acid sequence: CSVSGQGAGNYGYTF. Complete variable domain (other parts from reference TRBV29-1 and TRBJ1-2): SAVISQKPSRDICQRGTSLTIQCQVDSQVTMMFWYRQQPGQSLTLIATANQGSEATYESGFVIDKFPISRPNLTFSTLTVSNMSPEDSSIYLCSVSGQGAGNYGYTFGSGTRLTVV.

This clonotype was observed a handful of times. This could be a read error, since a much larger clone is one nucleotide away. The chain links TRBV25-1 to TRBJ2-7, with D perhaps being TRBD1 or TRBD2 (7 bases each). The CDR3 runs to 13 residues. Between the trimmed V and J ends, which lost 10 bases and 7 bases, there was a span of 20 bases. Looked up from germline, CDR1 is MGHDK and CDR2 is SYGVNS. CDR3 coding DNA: TGTGCCAACAAGGGAGGGGGCCAGTTGGAGCAGTACTTC. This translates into CANKGGGQLEQYF.